This T cell receptor beta chain stems from a study of OX40 agonist ivuxolimab in advanced cancers. Broadly, across the study: Ivuxolimab was a fully human IgG2 agonistic monoclonal antibody targeting the costimulatory receptor OX40 (CD134). Intravenous ivuxolimab was administered to patients every 2 weeks at six dose levels: 0.01, 0.1, 0.3, 1.5, 3 and 10 mg/kg. Among the approximately 50 dose-escalation patients, 19 had hepatocellular carcinoma, 15 or so melanoma, 9 renal cell carcinoma and 9 head and neck cancer. In the dose-escalation cohort, approximately 80% of patients were male, and the mean age was roughly 60 years with a range of about 20 to 80. Patients were allowed to have had prior anti-PD-1, anti-PD-L1 or anti-CTLA-4 therapy, and about 40% of the dose-escalation patients had been treated with checkpoint inhibitors. Partial responses occurred in three dose-escalation patients, of whom one had hepatocellular carcinoma and two had cutaneous melanoma. The purpose of peripheral TCRbeta sequencing was to test whether ivuxolimab changed TCR sequence diversity and led to clonal T-cell expansion. The monotherapy dose-escalation portion (N of about 52 patients) of the phase I ivuxolimab trial is reported in the paper.

Patients with a history of autoimmune disease or receiving systemic immunosuppression were excluded from the trial. Peripheral blood for TCR sequencing was collected from all dose cohorts at baseline, on cycle 4 day 1, and on cycle 7 day 1. Samples were obtained from an open-label, multicenter, first-in-human phase I dose-escalation trial of ivuxolimab. Adults with locally advanced or metastatic melanoma, renal cell, hepatocellular, or head and neck squamous cell carcinoma were enrolled in the trial. Before TCR sequencing, CD4+ T cells and CD8+ T cells were sorted from peripheral blood as separate populations. The CDR3 starts with the cysteine, ends with the phenylalanine, and has 14 residues. The entry retains the CDR3 DNA only, 42 bases that are in frame from base 1. Based on the germline V gene, the CDR1 and CDR2 sequences are SQVTM and ANQGSEA. Deletion took 0 bases off V and 7 bases off J, with a span of 16 bases between the germline ends.

Summary of the overall study and its limitations: Clonal expansion of both CD4+ and CD8+ blood T cells was observed from baseline to week 6 at doses 0.1 to 3.0 mg/kg. Low levels of normalized T-cell clonal expansion were also seen in some patients who did not respond. In partial responders in the 0.1-3.0 mg/kg groups, normalized peripheral clonal expansion was found to be among the lowest, especially among CD8+ T cells. After ivuxolimab, expanded clones were on average more numerous among CD8+ T cells than among CD4+ T cells. Antigen specificity was not determined for the clonally expanded peripheral T cells.

To sequence the TCRbeta CDR3 region, genomic DNA was isolated from the sorted cells. The immunoSEQ Assay was used for sequencing of TCRbeta CDR3 regions. TCRdb re-hosts the immuneACCESS table, in-frame sequences only. Its copies lack some clones; in the studies checked, an unresolved V gene accounts for under half of them, and the cause for the rest is not known. The sample contains approximately 41,000 clones, roughly nine tenths of them found a single time. The top ten constitute roughly 40% of the sample. Note on this clone: No antigen is known for it. Base qualities are not recorded, but no much larger clone differs from it by a single base.

The sequencing used CD4+ or CD8+ T cells sorted from blood, collected in a trial of the OX40 agonist ivuxolimab. The V gene is TRBV29-1 and the J gene is TRBJ2-7; a tentative D match to TRBD1 spans 6 bases. This receptor was taken from an adult with an advanced solid tumor such as melanoma, head and neck, liver or kidney cancer. The base sequence is TGCAGCGTTGAAGATCCGGCAGGGGTAGGAGAGCAGTACTTC. Its product reads: CSVEDPAGVGEQYF.